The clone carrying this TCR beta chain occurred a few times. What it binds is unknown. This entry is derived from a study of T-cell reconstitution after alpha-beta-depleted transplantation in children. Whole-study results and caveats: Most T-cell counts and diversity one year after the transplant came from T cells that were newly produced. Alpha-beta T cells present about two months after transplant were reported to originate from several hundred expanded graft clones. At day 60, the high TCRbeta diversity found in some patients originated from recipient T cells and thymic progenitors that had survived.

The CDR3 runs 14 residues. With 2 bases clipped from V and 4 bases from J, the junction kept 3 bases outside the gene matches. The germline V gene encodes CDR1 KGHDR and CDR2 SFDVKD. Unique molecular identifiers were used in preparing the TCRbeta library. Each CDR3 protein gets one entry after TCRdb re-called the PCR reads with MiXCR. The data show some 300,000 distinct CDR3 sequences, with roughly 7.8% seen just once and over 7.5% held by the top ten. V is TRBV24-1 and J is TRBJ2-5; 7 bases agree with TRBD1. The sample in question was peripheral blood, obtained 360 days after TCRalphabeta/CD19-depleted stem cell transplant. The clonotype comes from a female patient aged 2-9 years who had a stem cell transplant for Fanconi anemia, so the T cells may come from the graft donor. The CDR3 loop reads CATSDSYRGETQYF. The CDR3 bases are TGTGCCACCAGTGATTCGTACAGGGGAGAGACCCAGTACTTC.